This section outlines one TCR beta chain sequence together with its context. Antigen specificity is unknown. Sequence at one end of the junction differs from germline and may be a read error. The data were produced by immunoSEQ multiplex PCR, yet TCRdb's version contains in-frame clones alone and is incomplete. The sample gives roughly 67,000 clones, 70% to 90% of which show up once; 14% to 15% is in the top ten. The sample belongs to a study of PD-L1 blockade in urothelial cancer. As for the study in general: Beginning in about 2014, patients received atezolizumab, given as 1,200 mg intravenously every 3 weeks. Blood samples had a median of 141,255 T cells. Study-level points and caveats: Pretreatment clonality of the blood TCR repertoire below the median was predictive of superior survival.

Germline CDR1 and CDR2: SSHAT and FNYEAQ (reference sequence). The CDR3 spans 19 residues. Time point denoted: pretreatment peripheral blood. Locally advanced or metastatic urothelial carcinoma affected all patients. The sequences come from PBMCs, collected around atezolizumab (anti-PD-L1) treatment. The clonotype was recovered from a man aged 55 to 70 with urothelial cancer. The chain links TRBV7-7 to TRBJ2-1; 9 positions match TRBD2. The chain's CDR3 is CASSLAGNLAGLPYNEQFF. CDR3 DNA sequence: TGTGCTAGCAGCTTAGCGGGGAATCTAGCGGGGTTACCCTACAATGAGCAGTTCTTC.